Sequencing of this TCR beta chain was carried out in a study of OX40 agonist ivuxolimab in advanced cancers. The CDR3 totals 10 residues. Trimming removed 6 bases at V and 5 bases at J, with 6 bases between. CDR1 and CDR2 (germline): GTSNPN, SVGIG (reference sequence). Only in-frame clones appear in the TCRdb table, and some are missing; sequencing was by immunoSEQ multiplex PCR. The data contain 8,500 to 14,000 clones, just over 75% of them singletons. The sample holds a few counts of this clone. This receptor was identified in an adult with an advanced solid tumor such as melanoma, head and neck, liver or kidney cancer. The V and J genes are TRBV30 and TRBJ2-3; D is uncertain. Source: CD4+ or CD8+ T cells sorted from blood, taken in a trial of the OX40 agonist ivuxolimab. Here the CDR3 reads CACLQDTQYF. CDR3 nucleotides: TGTGCCTGCCTCCAAGATACGCAGTATTTT.